A single T cell receptor (beta chain) is shown here with its context. Its specificity is unknown. The PCR ran on 60 Vbeta and 13 Jbeta primers. Method: immunoSEQ multiplex PCR; TCRdb's copy keeps in-frame clones and lacks some. The data show about 160,000 clones, with around three quarters seen just once and less than 4.5% held by the top ten. The source of the sample is a study of cytomegalovirus exposure and HLA in healthy donors. Study-level points and caveats: A later analysis found TCR association rates differed by HLA locus, highest for DRB1 and lowest for HLA-C.

Germline CDR1 SGHNT, CDR2 YYREEE (reference sequence). The CDR3 is 13 residues long. The J segment lost 4 bases and the V segment lost 5 bases, leaving 6 bases of the junction unmatched. The sample consisted of PBMCs. This sequence was found in a young man in good health and CMV-seropositive. The J gene is TRBJ2-7, the V gene TRBV5-4; 7 bases match TRBD1. CDR3 residues: CASRPGTDYEQYF. The CDR3 coding sequence is TGTGCCAGCAGGCCCGGGACAGATTACGAGCAGTACTTC.